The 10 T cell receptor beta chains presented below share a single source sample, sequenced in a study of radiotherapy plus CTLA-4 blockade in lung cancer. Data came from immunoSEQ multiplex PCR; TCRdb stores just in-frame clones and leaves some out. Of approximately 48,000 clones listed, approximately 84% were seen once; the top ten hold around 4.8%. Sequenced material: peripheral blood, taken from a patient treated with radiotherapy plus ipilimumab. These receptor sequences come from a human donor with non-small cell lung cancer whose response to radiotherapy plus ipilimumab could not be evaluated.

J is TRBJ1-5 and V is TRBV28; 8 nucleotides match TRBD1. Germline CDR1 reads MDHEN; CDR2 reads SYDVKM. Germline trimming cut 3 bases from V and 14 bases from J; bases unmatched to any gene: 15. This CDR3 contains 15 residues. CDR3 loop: CASSFLALGPGQEHF. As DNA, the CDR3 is TGTGCCAGCAGTTTCCTGGCACTGGGGCCGGGACAGGAGCATTTT.

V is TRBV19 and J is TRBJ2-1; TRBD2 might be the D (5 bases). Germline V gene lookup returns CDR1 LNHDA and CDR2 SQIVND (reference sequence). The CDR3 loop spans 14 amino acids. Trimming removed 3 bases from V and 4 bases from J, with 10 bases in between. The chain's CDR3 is CASSMFGVYNEQFF. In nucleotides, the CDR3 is TGTGCCAGTAGTATGTTCGGGGTATACAATGAGCAGTTCTTC.

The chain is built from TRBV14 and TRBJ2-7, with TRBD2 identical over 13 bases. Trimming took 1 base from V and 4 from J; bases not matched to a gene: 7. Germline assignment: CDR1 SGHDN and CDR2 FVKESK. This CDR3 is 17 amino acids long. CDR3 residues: CASSQGAGLAGMYEQYF. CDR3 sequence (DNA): TGTGCCAGCAGCCAAGGAGCGGGACTAGCGGGAATGTACGAGCAGTACTTC.

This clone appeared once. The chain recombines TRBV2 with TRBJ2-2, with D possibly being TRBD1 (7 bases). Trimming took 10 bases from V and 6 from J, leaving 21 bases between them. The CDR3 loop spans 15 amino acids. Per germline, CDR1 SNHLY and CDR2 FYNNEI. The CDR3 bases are TGTGCCACCCAGGGGGGCAGGGCCTACGCCGGGGAGCTGTTTTTT. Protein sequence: CATQGGRAYAGELFF.

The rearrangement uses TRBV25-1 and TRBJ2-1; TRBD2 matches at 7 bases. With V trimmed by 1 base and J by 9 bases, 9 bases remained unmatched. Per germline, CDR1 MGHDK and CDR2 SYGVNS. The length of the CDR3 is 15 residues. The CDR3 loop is CASSELAGPVGEQFF. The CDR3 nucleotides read TGTGCCAGCAGTGAATTAGCGGGCCCAGTGGGTGAGCAGTTCTTC.

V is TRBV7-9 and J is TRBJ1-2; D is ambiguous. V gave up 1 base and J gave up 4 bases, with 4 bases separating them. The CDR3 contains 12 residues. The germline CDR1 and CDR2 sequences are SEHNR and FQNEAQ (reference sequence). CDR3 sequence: CASSLELYGYTF. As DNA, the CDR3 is TGTGCCAGCAGCTTAGAACTCTATGGCTACACCTTC.

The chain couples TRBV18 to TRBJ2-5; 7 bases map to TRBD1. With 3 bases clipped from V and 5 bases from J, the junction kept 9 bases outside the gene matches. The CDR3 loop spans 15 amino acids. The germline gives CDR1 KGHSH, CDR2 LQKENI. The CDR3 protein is CASSPVQGPGETQYF. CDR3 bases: TGTGCCAGCTCACCCGTACAGGGGCCGGGGGAGACCCAGTACTTC.

CDR3: CASSPLGQEVYGYTF. The CDR3 coding sequence is TGTGCCAGCTCACCACTCGGACAGGAGGTATATGGCTACACCTTC. The chain carries TRBV18 and TRBJ1-2, with 7 bases identical to TRBD1. CDR3 length: 15 residues. J gave up 5 bases and V 1 base, and 7 bases lay outside the gene matches. Germline assignment: CDR1 KGHSH and CDR2 LQKENI. Using reference TRBV18 and TRBJ1-2 for the parts outside the CDR3, the full variable domain is NAGVMQNPRHLVRRRGQEARLRCSPMKGHSHVYWYRQLPEEGLKFMVYLQKENIIDESGMPKERFSAEFPKEGPSILRIQQVVRGDSAAYFCASSPLGQEVYGYTFGSGTRLTVV.

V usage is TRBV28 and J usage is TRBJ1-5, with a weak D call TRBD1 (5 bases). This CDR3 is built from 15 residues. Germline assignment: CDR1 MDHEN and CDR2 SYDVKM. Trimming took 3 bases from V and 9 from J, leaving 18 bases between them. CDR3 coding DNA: TGTGCCAGCAGTTTGCACAACTTAGACAGTGGGCCCCAGCATTTT. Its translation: CASSLHNLDSGPQHF.

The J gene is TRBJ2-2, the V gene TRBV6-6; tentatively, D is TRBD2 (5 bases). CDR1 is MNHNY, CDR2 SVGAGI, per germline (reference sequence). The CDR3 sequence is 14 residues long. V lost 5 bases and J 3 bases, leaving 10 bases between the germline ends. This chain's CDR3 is CASSPNGDTGELFF. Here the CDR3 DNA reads TGTGCCAGCAGTCCGAACGGGGACACCGGGGAGCTGTTTTTT.